This TCR beta chain was recorded in a study of blood T cells in healthy people across ages (dated by TCRdb to the mid-2010s). Broadly, across the study: In model experiments, roughly one uniquely barcoded TCR beta cDNA molecule per two T cells was captured by template switching. The donors were divided into four age groups: young (average approximately 17 years), middle-aged (roughly 42), aged (approximately 62) and long-lived (roughly 86). Donors of different ages were randomly distributed across sequencing lanes to avoid experimental bias. Age-related changes in TCR beta repertoire diversity were measured in the study by deep sequencing normalized with unique cDNA molecular identifiers. Using the same blood draw, the study looked at two additional independent replicas of 1 million unique cDNA reads for two donors, one aged 18 to 30 and the other aged 80 or older. General study outcomes and caveats: Because the CMV infection status of the donors was unknown, age-related changes in expanded clonotypes may potentially have been confounded. Total diversity estimates from one million sequenced T cells were considered lower bounds and underestimates. Since profiling was done on bulk unsorted PBMCs, naive and antigen-experienced compartments could not be conclusively compared. The percentage of naive T cells measured by flow cytometry correlated strongly with observed TCR beta diversity. Compared with the aged group, the long-lived group had more naive CD4+ T cells, fewer expanded clones and increased TCR diversity, suggesting age selection. Observed TCR beta diversity per million T cells fell roughly linearly with age, and a significant reduction was already apparent by age around 39.

Turning to this clonotype: It has no known antigen specificity. No base quality values were provided; no much bigger clone lies one nucleotide off.

The 40 or so donors, aged 6 to 90 years, were systemically healthy Caucasian individuals from Russia. Each donor gave around 9.5 milliliters of peripheral blood, collected into EDTA-treated Vacutainer tubes. Ficoll-Paque density-gradient centrifugation was used to isolate PBMCs, with at least 6.5 million per sample. Total RNA was extracted from PBMCs with Trizol reagent, with at least 6 micrograms obtained per sample. The percentages of naive CD45RAhigh/CD27high T cells were determined by flow cytometry on a PBMC aliquot from every donor. Trimmed from V: 7 bases; trimmed from J: 2 bases; junction bases lacking a gene match: 13. From a lookup of the germline V gene, CDR1 and CDR2 are MNHEY and SVGEGT. The cysteine opens and the phenylalanine closes a CDR3 of 19 amino acids. The only DNA kept is the CDR3, 57 bases in frame from the first base. Libraries were constructed by 5' RACE. Sequencer: Illumina HiSeq 2500. The second PCR ran for about 6 to 12 cycles and used a J-beta primer mix along with a sample-barcoded 5' primer. A template-switch 5' adaptor carrying 12 random nucleotides introduced a unique molecular identifier onto each TCR beta cDNA molecule. Each sample yielded at least 3 million CDR3-containing paired-end reads. First-strand cDNA was synthesized from all RNA with the Mint cDNA synthesis kit, primed by a TRBC-specific oligonucleotide. All cDNA was treated with uracil-DNA glycosylase and then went through a first 18-cycle PCR with the universal primers M1SS and BC2_uni_R. As for the original processing: Normalization of each sample was performed by random selection of 1 million high-quality reads, each carrying a distinct molecular identifier. Reads with shared molecular identifiers were discarded instead of being binned into consensus sequences. MiTCR, run with a Q25 quality threshold and the strictest error-elimination algorithm, handled CDR3 identification, clonotype clustering and error correction. Lower-bound total TCR beta diversity was estimated with a nonparametric unseen species model using Euler transformation. Using fastp at Q25 and MiXCR, TCRdb reprocessed the public reads and kept productive beta chains. Rows are unified per CDR3 protein, each entry keeping the most common DNA and genes. TCRdb's processing, not the authors', yielded these V and J calls. Across this sample there are 700,000 to 850,000 distinct CDR3 sequences, with roughly 34% seen only once. The ten largest make up roughly 13% of the sample.

The material sequenced was blood. Here the chain combines TRBV6-2 or TRBV6-3 and TRBJ2-1; 14 of the junction bases match TRBD2. The sequence derives from a man between 18 and 29 years old in good health. The DNA is as follows: TGTGCCAGCAACAACGGGACTAGCGGGGGCCTCCGCCCCTACAATGAGCAGTTCTTC. Its amino acids are CASNNGTSGGLRPYNEQFF.